This T cell receptor (beta chain) came from a study of spatial heterogeneity in lung cancer. Background on the study: Each unique TCR and UMI combination was seen more than ten times on average in raw reads.

This clonotype was seen many times. Every molecule of TCR cDNA had its own unique molecular identifier. TCRdb ran MiXCR on the 5' RACE reads and lists one entry per CDR3 protein. The profile covers about 24,000 distinct CDR3 sequences, with roughly 3% appearing a single time and around 30% taken by the ten largest. This sample's time point: sample taken at primary tumor resection. The study sequenced unsorted whole RNA from tumor, nontumor lung or frozen PBMC. The donors were approximately 70 patients with non-small cell lung cancer that was early-stage and untreated. This receptor was taken from a female donor with early-stage non-small cell lung cancer. This sample comprised PBMCs, obtained at surgery.

CDR3 in amino acids: CASSVLGGPNTEAFF. The CDR3 bases are TGTGCCAGCAGCGTACTTGGGGGACCCAACACTGAAGCTTTCTTT. The V and J genes are TRBV9 and TRBJ1-1; the D gene is possibly TRBD1 (5 bases). Trimming removed 1 base from V and 2 bases from J, with 12 bases in between. Germline loops: CDR1 SGDLS, CDR2 YYNGEE. This CDR3 comprises 15 residues.